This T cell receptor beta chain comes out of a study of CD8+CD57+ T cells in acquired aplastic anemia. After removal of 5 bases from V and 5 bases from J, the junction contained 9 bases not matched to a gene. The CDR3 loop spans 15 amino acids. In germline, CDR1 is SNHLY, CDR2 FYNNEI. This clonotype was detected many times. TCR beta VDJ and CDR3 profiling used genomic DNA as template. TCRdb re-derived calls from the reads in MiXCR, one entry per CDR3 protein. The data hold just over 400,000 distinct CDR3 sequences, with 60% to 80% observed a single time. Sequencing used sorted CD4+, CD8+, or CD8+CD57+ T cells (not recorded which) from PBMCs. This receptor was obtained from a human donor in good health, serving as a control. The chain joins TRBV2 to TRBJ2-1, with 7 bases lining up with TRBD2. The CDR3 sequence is CASSQRLAWDNEQFF. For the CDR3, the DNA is TGTGCCAGCAGTCAAAGACTAGCATGGGACAATGAGCAGTTCTTC.